This entry is about one T cell receptor beta chain. Its antigen remains unidentified. The data originate from a study of memory B cells and T cells in multiple sclerosis. V lost 5 bases to trimming and J lost 4 bases; unmatched junction nucleotides: 13. CDR3 length equals 16 residues. From germline, CDR1 is SEHNR and CDR2 FQNEAQ (reference sequence). After stimulus-free culture, autoproliferating CFSE-dim and non-proliferating CFSE-high T cells were sequenced separately. Cultures began with roughly 49 million CFSE-labeled PBMCs, unstimulated for more than 6 days, with replicate wells pooled. The repertoire was sequenced with immunoSEQ multiplex PCR; TCRdb's copy has only in-frame clones and lacks some. There are 9,000 to 15,000 clones in the sample; 84% occur only once, and over 2.5% lies in the top ten.

This sequence joins TRBV7-9 and TRBJ1-2; 7 bases map to TRBD1. This TCR was recovered from a human donor with multiple sclerosis. The sequenced sample was PBMCs from blood kept in culture. CDR3 coding DNA: TGTGCCAGCAGCCCCAAAGGGGGCGAGTCTACCTATGGCTACACCTTC. It specifies CASSPKGGESTYGYTF.